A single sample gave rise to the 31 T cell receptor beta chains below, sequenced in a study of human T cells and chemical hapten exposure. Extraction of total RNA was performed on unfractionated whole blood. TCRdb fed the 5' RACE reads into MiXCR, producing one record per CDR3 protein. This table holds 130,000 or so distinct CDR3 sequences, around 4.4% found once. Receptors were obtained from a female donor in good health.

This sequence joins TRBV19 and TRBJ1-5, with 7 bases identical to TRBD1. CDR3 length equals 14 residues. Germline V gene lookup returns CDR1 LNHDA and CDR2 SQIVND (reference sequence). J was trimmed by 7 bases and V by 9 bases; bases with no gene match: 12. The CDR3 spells CASTRGGCLQPQHF. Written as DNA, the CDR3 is TGTGCCAGCACCAGGGGGGGGTGCCTCCAGCCCCAGCATTTT.

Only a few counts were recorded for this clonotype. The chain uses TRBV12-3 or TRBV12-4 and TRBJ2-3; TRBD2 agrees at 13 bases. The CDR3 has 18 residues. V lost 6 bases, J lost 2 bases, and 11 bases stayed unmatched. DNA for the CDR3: TGTGCCAGCAGATATCTTTGGACTAGCGGGAGAACCACAGATACGCAGTATTTT. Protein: CASRYLWTSGRTTDTQYF.

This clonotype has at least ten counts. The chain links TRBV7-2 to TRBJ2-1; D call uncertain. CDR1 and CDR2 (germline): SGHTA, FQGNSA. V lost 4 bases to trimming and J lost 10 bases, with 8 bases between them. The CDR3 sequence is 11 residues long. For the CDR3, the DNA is TGTGCCAGCAGCTCCGGACGCGAGCAGTTCTTC. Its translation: CASSSGREQFF.

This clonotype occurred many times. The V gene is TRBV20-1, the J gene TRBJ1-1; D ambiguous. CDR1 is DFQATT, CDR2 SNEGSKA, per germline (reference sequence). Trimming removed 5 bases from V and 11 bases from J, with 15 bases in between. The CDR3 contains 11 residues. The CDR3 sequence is CSAGLKAGAFF. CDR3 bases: TGCAGTGCTGGACTTAAGGCGGGGGCTTTCTTT.

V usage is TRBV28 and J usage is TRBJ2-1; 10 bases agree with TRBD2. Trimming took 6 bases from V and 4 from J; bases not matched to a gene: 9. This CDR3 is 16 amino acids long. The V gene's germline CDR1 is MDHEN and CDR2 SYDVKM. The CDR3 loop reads CASRRASSGGYNEQFF. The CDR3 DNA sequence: TGTGCCAGCAGACGGGCATCTAGCGGGGGATACAATGAGCAGTTCTTC. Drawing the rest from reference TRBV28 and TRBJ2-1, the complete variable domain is DVKVTQSSRYLVKRTGEKVFLECVQDMDHENMFWYRQDPGLGLRLIYFSYDVKMKEKGDIPEGYSVSREKKERFSLILESASTNQTSMYLCASRRASSGGYNEQFFGPGTRLTVL.

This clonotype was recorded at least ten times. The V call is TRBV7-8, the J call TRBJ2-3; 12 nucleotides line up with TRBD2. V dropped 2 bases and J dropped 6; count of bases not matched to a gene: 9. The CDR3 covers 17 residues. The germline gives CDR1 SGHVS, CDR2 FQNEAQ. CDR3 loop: CASSLRLAGGSSDTQYF. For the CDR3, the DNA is TGTGCCAGCAGCTTAAGGCTAGCGGGGGGGAGCTCGGATACGCAGTATTTT.

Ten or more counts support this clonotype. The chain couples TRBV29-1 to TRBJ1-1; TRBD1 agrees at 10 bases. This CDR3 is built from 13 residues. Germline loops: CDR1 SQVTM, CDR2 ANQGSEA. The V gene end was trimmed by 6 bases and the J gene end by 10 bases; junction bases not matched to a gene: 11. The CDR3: CSVGPGQGIGAFF. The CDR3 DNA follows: TGCAGCGTAGGACCGGGACAGGGGATCGGAGCTTTCTTT.

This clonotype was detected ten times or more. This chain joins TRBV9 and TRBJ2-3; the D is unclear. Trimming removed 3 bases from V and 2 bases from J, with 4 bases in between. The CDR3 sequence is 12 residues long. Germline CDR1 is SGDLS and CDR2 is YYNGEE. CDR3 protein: CASSGHTDTQYF. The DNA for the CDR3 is TGTGCCAGCAGCGGTCACACAGATACGCAGTATTTT.

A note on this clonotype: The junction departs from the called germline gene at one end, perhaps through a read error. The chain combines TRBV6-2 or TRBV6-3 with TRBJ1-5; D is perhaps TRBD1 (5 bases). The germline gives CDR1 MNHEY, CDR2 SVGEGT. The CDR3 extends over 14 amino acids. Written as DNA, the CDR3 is TGTGCCAGCAAGTTGAGGGGTGGGGATCAGCCACAGCATTTT. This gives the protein CASKLRGGDQPQHF.

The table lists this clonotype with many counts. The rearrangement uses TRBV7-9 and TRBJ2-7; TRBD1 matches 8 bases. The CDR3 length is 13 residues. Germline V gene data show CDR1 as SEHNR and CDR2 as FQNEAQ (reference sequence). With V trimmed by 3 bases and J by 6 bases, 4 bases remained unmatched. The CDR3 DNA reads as TGTGCCAGCAGCTTTCAGGGGGCAGGCGAGCAGTACTTC. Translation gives CASSFQGAGEQYF.

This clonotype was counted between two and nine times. The CDR3 region is CASSMGGYTF. As DNA, the CDR3 is TGTGCCAGTAGTATGGGAGGCTACACCTTC. This chain links TRBV19 with TRBJ1-2; D gene unclear. Germline V lookup: CDR1 LNHDA, CDR2 SQIVND (reference sequence). Between the trimmed V and J ends, which lost 3 bases and 8 bases, there was a span of 4 bases. This CDR3 is 10 amino acids long.

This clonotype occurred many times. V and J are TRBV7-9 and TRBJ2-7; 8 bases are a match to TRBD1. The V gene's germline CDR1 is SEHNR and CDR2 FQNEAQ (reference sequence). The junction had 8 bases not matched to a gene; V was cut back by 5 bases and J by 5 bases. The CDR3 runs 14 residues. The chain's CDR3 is CASSPRDRPHEQYF. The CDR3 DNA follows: TGTGCCAGCAGCCCGCGGGACAGGCCCCACGAGCAGTACTTC. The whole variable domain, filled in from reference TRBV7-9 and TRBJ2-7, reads DTGVSQNPRHKITKRGQNVTFRCDPISEHNRLYWYRQTLGQGPEFLTYFQNEAQLEKSRLLSDRFSAERPKGSFSTLEIQRTEQGDSAMYLCASSPRDRPHEQYFGPGTRLTVT.

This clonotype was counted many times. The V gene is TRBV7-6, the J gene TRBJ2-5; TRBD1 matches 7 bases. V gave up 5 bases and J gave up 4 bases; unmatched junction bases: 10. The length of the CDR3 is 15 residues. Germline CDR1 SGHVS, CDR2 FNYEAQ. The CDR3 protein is CASSGWTGGLETQYF. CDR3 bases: TGTGCCAGCAGCGGGTGGACAGGAGGCTTAGAGACCCAGTACTTC.

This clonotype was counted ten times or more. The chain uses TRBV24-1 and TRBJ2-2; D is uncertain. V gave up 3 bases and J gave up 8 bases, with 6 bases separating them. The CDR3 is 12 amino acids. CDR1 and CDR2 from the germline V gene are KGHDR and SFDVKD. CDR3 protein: CATSDIGGELFF. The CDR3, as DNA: TGTGCCACCAGTGATATCGGAGGGGAGCTGTTTTTT.

CDR3 protein: CASSLFPGTGSGHSNQPQHF. DNA of the CDR3: TGTGCCAGCAGTTTATTTCCCGGGACAGGGTCGGGCCATAGCAATCAGCCCCAGCATTTT. This chain uses TRBV27 with TRBJ1-5; 9 bases align to TRBD1. Trimming removed 1 base from V and 0 bases from J; junction bases left unmatched: 13. CDR1 is MNHEY, CDR2 SMNVEV, per germline (reference sequence). The CDR3 loop spans 20 amino acids.

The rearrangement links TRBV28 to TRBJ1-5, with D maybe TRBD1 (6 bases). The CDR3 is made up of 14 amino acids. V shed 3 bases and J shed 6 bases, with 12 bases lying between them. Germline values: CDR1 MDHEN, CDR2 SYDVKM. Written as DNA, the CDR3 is TGTGCCAGCAGTTTTACAGGGCGTGGTCAGCCCCAGCATTTT. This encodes CASSFTGRGQPQHF.

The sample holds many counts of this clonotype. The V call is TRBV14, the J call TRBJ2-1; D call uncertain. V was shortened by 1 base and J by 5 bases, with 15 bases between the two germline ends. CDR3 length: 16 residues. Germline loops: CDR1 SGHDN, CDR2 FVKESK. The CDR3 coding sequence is TGTGCCAGCAGCCAAGGGGCCACCCTTCCAAACAATGAGCAGTTCTTC. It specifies CASSQGATLPNNEQFF.

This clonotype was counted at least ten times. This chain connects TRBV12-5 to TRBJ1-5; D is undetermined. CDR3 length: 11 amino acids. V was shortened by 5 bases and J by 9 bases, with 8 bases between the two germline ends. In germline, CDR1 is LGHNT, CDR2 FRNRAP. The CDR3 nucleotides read TGTGCTAGTGGTCCCTCGAGGCCCCAGCATTTT. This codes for CASGPSRPQHF.

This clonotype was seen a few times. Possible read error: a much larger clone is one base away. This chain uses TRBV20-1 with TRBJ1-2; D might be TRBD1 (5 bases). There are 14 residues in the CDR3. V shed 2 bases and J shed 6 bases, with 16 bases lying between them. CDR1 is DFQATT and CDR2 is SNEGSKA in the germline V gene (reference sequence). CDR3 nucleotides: TGCAGTGCTAGAAGGCAAGGGGCAGCCGATGGCTACACCTTC. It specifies CSARRQGAADGYTF.

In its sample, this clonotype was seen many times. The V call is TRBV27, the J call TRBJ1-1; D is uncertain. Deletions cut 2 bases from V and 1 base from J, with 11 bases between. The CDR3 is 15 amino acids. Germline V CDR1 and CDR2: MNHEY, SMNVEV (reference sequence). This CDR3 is CASSLRAGTNTEAFF. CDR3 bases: TGTGCCAGCAGTTTAAGGGCAGGTACGAACACTGAAGCTTTCTTT.

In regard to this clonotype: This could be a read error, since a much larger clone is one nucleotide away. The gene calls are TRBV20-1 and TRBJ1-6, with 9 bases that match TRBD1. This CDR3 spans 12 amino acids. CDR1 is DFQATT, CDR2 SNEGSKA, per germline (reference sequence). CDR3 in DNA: TGCAGTGCTTGGGACAGGGTTTCATCCCTCCACTTT. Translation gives CSAWDRVSSLHF.

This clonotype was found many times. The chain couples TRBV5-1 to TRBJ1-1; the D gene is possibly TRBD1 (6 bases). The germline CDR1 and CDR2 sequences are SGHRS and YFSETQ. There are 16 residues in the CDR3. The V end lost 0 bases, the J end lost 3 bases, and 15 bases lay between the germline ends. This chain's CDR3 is CASSLGDTVGHTEAFF. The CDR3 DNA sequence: TGCGCCAGCAGCTTGGGGGACACCGTTGGGCACACTGAAGCTTTCTTT.

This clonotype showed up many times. CDR3 in DNA: TGTGCCAGCAGTTACTGGGGGCAGGACGAGGGCTACGAGCAGTACTTC. It specifies CASSYWGQDEGYEQYF. This chain uses TRBV6-6 with TRBJ2-7, with TRBD1 as a possible D gene (6 bases). The CDR3 is 16 amino acids. Per the germline V gene, CDR1 is MNHNY and CDR2 is SVGAGI (reference sequence). The ends were cut back, 1 base at V and 3 bases at J, with 16 bases in the middle.

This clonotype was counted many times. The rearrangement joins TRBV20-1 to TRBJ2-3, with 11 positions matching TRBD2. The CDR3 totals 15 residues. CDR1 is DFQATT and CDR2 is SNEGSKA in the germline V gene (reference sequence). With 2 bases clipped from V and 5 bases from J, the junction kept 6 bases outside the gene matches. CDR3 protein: CSARRLAGGEDTQYF. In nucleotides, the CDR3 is TGCAGTGCTAGAAGGCTAGCGGGGGGTGAAGATACGCAGTATTTT.

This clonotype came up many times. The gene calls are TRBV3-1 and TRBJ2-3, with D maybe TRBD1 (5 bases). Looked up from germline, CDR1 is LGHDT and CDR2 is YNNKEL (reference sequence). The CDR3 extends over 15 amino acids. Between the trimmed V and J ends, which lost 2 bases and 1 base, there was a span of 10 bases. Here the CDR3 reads CASSQSMTGTDTQYF. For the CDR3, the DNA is TGTGCCAGCAGCCAATCGATGACAGGCACAGATACGCAGTATTTT.

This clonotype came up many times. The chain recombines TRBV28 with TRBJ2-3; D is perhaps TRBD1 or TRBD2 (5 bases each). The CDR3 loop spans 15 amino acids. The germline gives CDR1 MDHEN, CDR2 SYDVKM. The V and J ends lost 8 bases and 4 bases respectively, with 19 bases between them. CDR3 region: CASFSFGRGADTQYF. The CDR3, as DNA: TGTGCCAGCTTCAGTTTTGGAAGGGGAGCAGATACGCAGTATTTT.

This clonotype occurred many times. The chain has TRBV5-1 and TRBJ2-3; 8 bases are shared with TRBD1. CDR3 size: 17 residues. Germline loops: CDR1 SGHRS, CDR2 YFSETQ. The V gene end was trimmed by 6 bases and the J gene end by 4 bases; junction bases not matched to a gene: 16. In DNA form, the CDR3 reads TGCGCCAGCAAAACCCTGGGGAGACAGGGGATGGCAGATACGCAGTATTTT. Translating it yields CASKTLGRQGMADTQYF.

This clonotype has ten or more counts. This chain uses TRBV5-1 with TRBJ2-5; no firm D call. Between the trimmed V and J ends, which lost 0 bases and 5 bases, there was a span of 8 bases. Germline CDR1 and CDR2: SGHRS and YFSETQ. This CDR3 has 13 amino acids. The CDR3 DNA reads TGCGCCAGCAGCTTGGAAGGGTGGGAGACCCAGTACTTC. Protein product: CASSLEGWETQYF.

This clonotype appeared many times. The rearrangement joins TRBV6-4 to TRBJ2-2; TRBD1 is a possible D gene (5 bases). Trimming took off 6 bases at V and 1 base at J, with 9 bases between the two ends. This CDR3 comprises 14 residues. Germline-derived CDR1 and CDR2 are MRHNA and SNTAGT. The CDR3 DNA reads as TGTGCCAGCAGACTGACAGTGAACACCGGGGAGCTGTTTTTT. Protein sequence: CASRLTVNTGELFF.

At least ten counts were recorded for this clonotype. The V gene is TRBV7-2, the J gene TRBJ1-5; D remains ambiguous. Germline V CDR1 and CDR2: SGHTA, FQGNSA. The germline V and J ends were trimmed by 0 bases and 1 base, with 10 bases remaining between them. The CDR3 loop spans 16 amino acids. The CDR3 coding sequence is TGTGCCAGCAGCTTAGCTGCGGGAGGCAGCAATCAGCCCCAGCATTTT. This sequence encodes CASSLAAGGSNQPQHF.

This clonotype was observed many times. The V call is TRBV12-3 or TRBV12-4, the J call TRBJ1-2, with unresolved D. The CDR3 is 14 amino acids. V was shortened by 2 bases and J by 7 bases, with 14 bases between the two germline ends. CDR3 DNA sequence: TGTGCCAGCAGTTTATGGATCCACGCTGGTGGCTACACCTTC. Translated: CASSLWIHAGGYTF.